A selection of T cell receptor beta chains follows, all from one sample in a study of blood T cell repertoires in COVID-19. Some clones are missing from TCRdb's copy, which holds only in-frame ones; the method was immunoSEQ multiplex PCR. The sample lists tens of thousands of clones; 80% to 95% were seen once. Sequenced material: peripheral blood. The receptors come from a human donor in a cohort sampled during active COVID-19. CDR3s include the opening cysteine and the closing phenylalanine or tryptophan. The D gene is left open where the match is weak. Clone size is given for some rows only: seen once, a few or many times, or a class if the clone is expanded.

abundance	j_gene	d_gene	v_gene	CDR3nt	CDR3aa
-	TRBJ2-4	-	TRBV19	TGTGCCAGTAGTGCGGAGCTCCTAGCCAAAAACATTCAGTACTTC	CASSAELLAKNIQYF
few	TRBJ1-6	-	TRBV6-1	TGTGCCAGCAGTGAGGGGGGGGGCCGTCCCTCACCCCTCCACTTT	CASSEGGGRPSPLHF
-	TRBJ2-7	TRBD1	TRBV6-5	TGTGCCAGCACCCGGGACAGGGTTGACGGGGAGCAGTACTTC	CASTRDRVDGEQYF
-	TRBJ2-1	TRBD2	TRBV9	TGTGCCAGCAGCGTAGGACTAGCGAGGTACAATGAGCAGTTCTTC	CASSVGLARYNEQFF
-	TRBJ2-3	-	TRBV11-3	TGTGCCAGCAGCTTAGGTACTTCAGATACGCAGTATTTT	CASSLGTSDTQYF
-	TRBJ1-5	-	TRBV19	TGTGCCACCAAGGGGGGGCTATATCAGCCCCAGCATTTT	CATKGGLYQPQHF
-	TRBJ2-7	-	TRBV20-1	TGCAGTGCTAGTGGTGGGAGCACCAACTACGAGCAGTACTTC	CSASGGSTNYEQYF
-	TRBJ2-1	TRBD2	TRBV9	TGTGCCAGCAGCCAATTAGGGACTAGTCCCTACAATGAGCAGTTCTTC	CASSQLGTSPYNEQFF
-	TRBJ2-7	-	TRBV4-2	TGTGCCAGCAGCCAACTAGACGAGCAGTACTTC	CASSQLDEQYF
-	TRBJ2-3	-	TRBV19	TGTGCCAGTAGTACCGGGCCCCCCAGAGGGCCAGATACGCAGTATTTT	CASSTGPPRGPDTQYF
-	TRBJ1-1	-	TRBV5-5	TGTGCCAGCCTTACAGGGACCATCTTCATGACTGAAGCTTTCTTT	CASLTGTIFMTEAFF
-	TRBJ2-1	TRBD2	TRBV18	TGTGCCAGCTCACCTACGGGGGCGGGAGGGTACGAGCAGTTCTTC	CASSPTGAGGYEQFF
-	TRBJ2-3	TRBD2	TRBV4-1	TGCGCCAGCAGCTCGATTGGACTAGCGGGCACAGATACGCAGTATTTT	CASSSIGLAGTDTQYF
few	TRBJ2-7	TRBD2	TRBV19	TGTGCCAGTAGGACTAGCGGGGGAACCTACGAGCAGTACTTC	CASRTSGGTYEQYF